This paragraph covers one T cell receptor (beta chain) sequence. Assay: immunoSEQ multiplex PCR; the TCRdb copy retains only in-frame clones and omits some. This table has 70,000 or so clones, approximately 79% appearing once. These data belong to a study of blood T cell repertoires in COVID-19. The overall study: Sources were T cells, B-cell-depleted T cells, or PBMCs; the material itself was cDNA or gDNA.

The CDR3 spans 16 residues. With V trimmed by 0 bases and J by 1 base, 0 bases remained unmatched. Germline loops: CDR1 SGDLS, CDR2 YYNGEE. The sequenced material came from peripheral blood. The TCR comes from a man in his fifties or sixties with acute or convalescent COVID-19. The chain has TRBV9 and TRBJ2-2; 10 nucleotides line up with TRBD2. The CDR3: CASSVVAGGNTGELFF. The DNA for the CDR3 is TGTGCCAGCAGCGTAGTAGCGGGGGGGAACACCGGGGAGCTGTTTTTT.